This T cell receptor (beta chain) is from a study of blood T cell repertoires in COVID-19. The wider study: Samples came from the United States, Italy and Spain, spanning acute and convalescent COVID-19.

Libraries were prepared by immunoSEQ multiplex PCR; TCRdb keeps only in-frame clonotypes and omits some of them. The table has just over 350,000 clones, more than 75% seen once. Those who participated ranged in age from about 18 to 89 years and resided in about two dozen US areas. Germline values: CDR1 GTSNPN, CDR2 SVGIG (reference sequence). CDR3 length: 15 amino acids. Trimming took 3 bases from V and 0 from J, leaving 11 bases between them. This TCR was sampled from a woman aged 25-40 years who had recovered from COVID-19. The chain combines TRBV30 with TRBJ1-4; no clear D. The source material was PBMCs or T cells enriched from blood (not recorded which). DNA for the CDR3: TGTGCCTGGAGGATCTGGGCTTCAACTAATGAAAAACTGTTTTTT. As protein: CAWRIWASTNEKLFF.